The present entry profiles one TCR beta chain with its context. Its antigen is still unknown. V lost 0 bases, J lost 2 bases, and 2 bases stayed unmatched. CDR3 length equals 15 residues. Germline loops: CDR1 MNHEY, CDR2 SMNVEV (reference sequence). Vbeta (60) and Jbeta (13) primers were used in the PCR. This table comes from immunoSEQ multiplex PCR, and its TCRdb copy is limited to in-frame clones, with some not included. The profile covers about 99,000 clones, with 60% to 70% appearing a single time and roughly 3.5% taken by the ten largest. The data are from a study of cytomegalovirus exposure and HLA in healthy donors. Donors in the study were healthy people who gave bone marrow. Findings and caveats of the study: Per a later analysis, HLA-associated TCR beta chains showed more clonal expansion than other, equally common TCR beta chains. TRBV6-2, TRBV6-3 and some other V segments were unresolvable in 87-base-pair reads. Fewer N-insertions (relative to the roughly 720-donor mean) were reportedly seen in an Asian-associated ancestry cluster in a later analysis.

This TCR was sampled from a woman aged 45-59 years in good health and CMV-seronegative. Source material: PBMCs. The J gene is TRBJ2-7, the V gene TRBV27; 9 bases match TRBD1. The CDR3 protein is CASSLSQGATYEQYF. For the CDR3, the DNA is TGTGCCAGCAGTTTATCACAGGGGGCTACCTACGAGCAGTACTTC.